The present T cell receptor beta chain was sequenced within a study of blood T cell repertoires in COVID-19. Study as a whole: Nucleic acid was either cDNA or gDNA, and it came from T cells, B-cell-depleted T cells, or PBMCs.

Authors' processing steps: Amplification from reference gene primers served as the basis for estimated nucleated cell counts. Assay used: immunoSEQ multiplex PCR; TCRdb lists only in-frame clones, some missing. V and J calls and clone size come straight from that table; D and trimming were deduced from the DNA. The sample shows around 140,000 clones, about 79% of them seen only once. This CDR3 has 17 residues. Germline V CDR1 and CDR2: MGHRA, YSYEKL. J was trimmed by 2 bases and V by 1 base; bases with no gene match: 6. The TCR comes from a woman aged 80 or over with active or convalescent COVID-19. The V and J genes are TRBV4-1 and TRBJ1-5, with TRBD1 identical over 9 bases. The sample taken for sequencing was peripheral blood. In nucleotides, the CDR3 is TGCGCCAGCAGCCAAGGGGGGACAGGGTGGGGCAATCAGCCCCAGCATTTT. Protein: CASSQGGTGWGNQPQHF.